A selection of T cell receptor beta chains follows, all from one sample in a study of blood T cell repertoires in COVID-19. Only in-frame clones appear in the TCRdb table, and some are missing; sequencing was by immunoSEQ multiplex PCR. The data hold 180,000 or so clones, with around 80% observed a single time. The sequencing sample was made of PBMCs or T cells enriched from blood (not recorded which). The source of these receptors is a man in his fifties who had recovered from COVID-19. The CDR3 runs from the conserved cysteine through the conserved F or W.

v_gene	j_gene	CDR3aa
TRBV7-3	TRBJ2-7	CASSLKGTGTYEQYF
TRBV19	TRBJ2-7	CASRTILAGGVYEQYF
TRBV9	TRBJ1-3	CASSAFRESSSGNTIYF
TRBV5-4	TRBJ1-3	CASSLGPSGNGNTIYF
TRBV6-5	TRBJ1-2	CASSQEQGRLGGYTF
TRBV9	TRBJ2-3	CASSPRLTDTQYF
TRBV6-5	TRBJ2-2	CASSSRVGTGELFF
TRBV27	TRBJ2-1	CASKRDRLADEQFF
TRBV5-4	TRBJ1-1	CASSSPLWDTEAFF
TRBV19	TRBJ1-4	CASSGSEDPNEKLFF
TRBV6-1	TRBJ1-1	CASSDLTGRSGAFF
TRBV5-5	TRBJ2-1	CASSHSGRGSYNEQFF
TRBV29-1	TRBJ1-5	CSVQMTGNQPQHF
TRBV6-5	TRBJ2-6	CASSFGGANVLTF
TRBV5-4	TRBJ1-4	CASSGRTGANVNEKLFF
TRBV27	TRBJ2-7	CASSRTPTYEQYF
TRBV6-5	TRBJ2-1	CASRKQGVRSNEQFF
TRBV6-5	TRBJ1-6	CASQGYNSPLHF
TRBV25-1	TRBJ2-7	CASSEMGQSTYEQYF
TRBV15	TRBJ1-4	CATSRGTGFPTTNEKLFF
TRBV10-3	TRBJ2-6	CAISATGAGGANVLTF
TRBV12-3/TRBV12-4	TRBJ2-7	CASSVGSSYEQYF
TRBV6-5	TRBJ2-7	CASSYSTSGSYEQYF
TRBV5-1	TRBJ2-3	CASSLLRGPTDTQYF
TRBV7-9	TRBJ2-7	CASSPRTSSYEQYF
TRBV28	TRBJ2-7	CASSSGGGTFFHEQYF